This entry lists 21 T cell receptor beta chains sequenced from one sample in a study of identical twins. TCRdb fed the 5' RACE reads into MiXCR, producing one record per CDR3 protein. Of some 230,000 distinct CDR3 sequences in the sample, 5.5% to 7.5% are singletons; the top ten hold roughly 14%. The sample also formed part of further work on T cells expressing NK-cell markers.

Sample: CD8+ T cells sorted from blood. The receptors were sampled from a woman younger than 35 in good health.

This clonotype showed up many times. The chain combines TRBV20-1 with TRBJ2-3; 8 bases match TRBD2. V lost 8 bases to trimming and J lost 8 bases; unmatched junction nucleotides: 12. Looked up from germline, CDR1 is DFQATT and CDR2 is SNEGSKA (reference sequence). CDR3 size: 13 residues. CDR3: CSNEAGVQGTQYF. Written as DNA, the CDR3 is TGCAGTAACGAAGCGGGGGTCCAGGGTACGCAGTATTTT.

This clonotype appeared a few times. CDR3 coding DNA: TGCGCCAGCAGCCAAGATCTGTCACCAGGCTATGGCTACACCTTC. Protein sequence: CASSQDLSPGYGYTF. The J gene is TRBJ1-2, the V gene TRBV4-3; D unresolved. The CDR3 covers 15 residues. The germline V gene has CDR1 LGHNA and CDR2 YSLEER. V lost 0 bases to trimming and J lost 4 bases, with 12 bases between them.

This clonotype was seen many times. The chain joins TRBV11-1 to TRBJ2-1; a weak D match, TRBD1 (7 bases). Germline V gene sequence: CDR1 SGHAT, CDR2 FQDESV (reference sequence). CDR3 length: 18 amino acids. The V gene lost 5 bases and the J gene lost 9 bases, with 29 bases spanning the gap. CDR3 sequence: CASSPWRGLTGAKGEQFF. The DNA of the CDR3 is TGTGCCAGCAGCCCTTGGCGGGGCCTTACAGGGGCTAAGGGTGAGCAGTTCTTC. The full variable domain, completed using reference TRBV11-1 and TRBJ2-1, is EAEVAQSPRYKITEKSQAVAFWCDPISGHATLYWYRQILGQGPELLVQFQDESVVDDSQLPKDRFSAERLKGVDSTLKIQPAELGDSAMYLCASSPWRGLTGAKGEQFFGPGTRLTVL.

This clonotype was observed many times. The CDR3 DNA is TGTGCCAGCAGTCTAAGGACAGGAAGAGAAAAACTGTTTTTT. It codes for CASSLRTGREKLFF. The chain combines TRBV12-3 or TRBV12-4 with TRBJ1-4; 7 bases match TRBD1. The CDR3 contains 14 residues. Trimming at V came to 5 bases and at J to 8 bases, leaving 8 bases not matched to a gene.

The sample holds many counts of this clonotype. The gene calls are TRBV5-1 and TRBJ1-5, with TRBD1 as a possible D gene (6 bases). The CDR3 contains 15 residues. The germline V gene has CDR1 SGHRS and CDR2 YFSETQ. Trimming removed 0 bases from V and 1 base from J, with 8 bases in between. CDR3 DNA sequence: TGCGCCAGCAGCTTGGAGGGGGTCAGCAATCAGCCCCAGCATTTT. It translates to CASSLEGVSNQPQHF.

This clonotype was found many times. The V and J genes are TRBV5-1 and TRBJ2-5; 8 bases agree with TRBD1. Germline values: CDR1 SGHRS, CDR2 YFSETQ. This CDR3 comprises 15 residues. The V segment lost 4 bases and the J segment 1 base; nucleotides outside the gene matches: 6. CDR3 nucleotide sequence: TGCGCCAGCAGCACCGGACAGGGACTCCAAGAGACCCAGTACTTC. Amino acids: CASSTGQGLQETQYF.

This clonotype was counted between two and nine times. The chain recombines TRBV9 with TRBJ2-1, with 9 bases that match TRBD1. Germline loops: CDR1 SGDLS, CDR2 YYNGEE. This CDR3 is 15 amino acids long. V lost 2 bases to trimming and J lost 8 bases; unmatched junction nucleotides: 8. Here the CDR3 reads CASSVGGTGYDEQFF. The CDR3 DNA sequence: TGTGCCAGCAGCGTCGGGGGGACAGGGTACGATGAGCAGTTCTTC.

The chain uses TRBV3-1 and TRBJ2-1, with TRBD1 matching 9 bases. The CDR3 is 16 amino acids. In germline, CDR1 is LGHDT, CDR2 YNNKEL (reference sequence). V shed 4 bases and J 7 bases; nucleotides not matched to a gene: 11. CDR3 protein: CASSRPSPTGGNEQFF. The CDR3 nucleotides read TGTGCCAGCAGCCGTCCCTCACCGACAGGGGGAAATGAGCAGTTCTTC.

This clonotype was picked up a small number of times. The chain carries TRBV7-6 and TRBJ1-6; 11 bases fit TRBD1. This CDR3 contains 15 residues. The germline CDR1 and CDR2 sequences are SGHVS and FNYEAQ. The V and J ends lost 4 bases and 9 bases, in that order; junction bases with no gene match: 5. CDR3 nucleotides: TGTGCCAGCAGCTGGGGGACAGGGGGTCTTTCACCCCTCCACTTT. This translates into CASSWGTGGLSPLHF.

This clonotype was counted only a few times. V usage is TRBV11-2 and J usage is TRBJ2-2; D is uncertain. There are 15 residues in the CDR3. Trimming removed 4 bases at V and 1 base at J, with 10 bases between. CDR1 SGHAT and CDR2 FQNNGV come from the germline V gene. CDR3 amino acids: CASSWSQENTGELFF. The CDR3 DNA is TGTGCCAGCAGCTGGTCGCAGGAGAACACCGGGGAGCTGTTTTTT.

This clonotype was observed at least ten times. The V and J genes are TRBV24-1 and TRBJ1-5, with no clear D. The germline gives CDR1 KGHDR, CDR2 SFDVKD. This CDR3 is built from 13 residues. The ends were cut back, 5 bases at V and 7 bases at J, with 11 bases in the middle. CDR3 bases: TGTGCCACCAGTGGAGGCGTGGGGCAGCCCCAGCATTTT. Protein sequence: CATSGGVGQPQHF.

This clonotype was counted a few times. The V call is TRBV18, the J call TRBJ2-2; D not resolved. CDR1 is KGHSH, CDR2 LQKENI, per germline. The CDR3 has 17 residues. V lost 3 bases, J lost 1 base, and 15 bases lay in between. The CDR3 DNA follows: TGTGCCAGCTCACCCTCCACGGCTGGGTTGAACACCGGGGAGCTGTTTTTT. Translating gives CASSPSTAGLNTGELFF.

The chain is built from TRBV15 and TRBJ1-1; 8 nucleotides line up with TRBD1. Trimming removed 2 bases from V and 2 bases from J; junction bases left unmatched: 1. This CDR3 contains 14 residues. Looked up from germline, CDR1 is LNHNV and CDR2 is YYDKDF (reference sequence). CDR3 nucleotide sequence: TGTGCCACCAGCAGACAGGGGGCAAACACTGAAGCTTTCTTT. Its translation is CATSRQGANTEAFF.

The chain uses TRBV29-1 and TRBJ2-7; 8 nucleotides line up with TRBD1. CDR3 size: 14 residues. Germline CDR1 and CDR2: SQVTM and ANQGSEA. V dropped 3 bases and J dropped 0; count of bases not matched to a gene: 4. The CDR3 nucleotides are TGCAGCGTTGAGGAGGACAGGGTCTCCTACGAGCAGTACTTC. Translation: CSVEEDRVSYEQYF.

This clonotype was picked up a small number of times. J is TRBJ1-1 and V is TRBV9; D not certain. V was shortened by 2 bases and J by 5 bases, with 10 bases between the two germline ends. CDR1 and CDR2 (germline): SGDLS, YYNGEE. The CDR3 is 13 residues long. Here the CDR3 reads CASSVREWTEAFF. The CDR3 DNA is TGTGCCAGCAGCGTTAGGGAGTGGACTGAAGCTTTCTTT.

V usage is TRBV3-1 and J usage is TRBJ2-1; 7 bases line up with TRBD2. Germline trimming cut 0 bases from V and 8 bases from J; bases unmatched to any gene: 7. The CDR3 is made up of 15 amino acids. Germline CDR1 and CDR2: LGHDT and YNNKEL (reference sequence). This CDR3 reads CASSQDGAGVYEQFF. CDR3 DNA sequence: TGTGCCAGCAGCCAAGATGGGGCGGGAGTCTATGAGCAGTTCTTC.

This clonotype came up a few times. The rearrangement uses TRBV28 and TRBJ1-1, with unresolved D. Germline CDR1 is MDHEN and CDR2 is SYDVKM. This CDR3 spans 15 amino acids. V was pared by 1 base and J by 0 bases, with 9 bases between. For the CDR3, the DNA is TGTGCCAGCAGTTTATCGGCTGGGGTGAACACTGAAGCTTTCTTT. Translated, it gives CASSLSAGVNTEAFF.

CDR3 residues: CASSPPDGTLNTEAFF. CDR3 DNA sequence: TGTGCCAGCAGCCCCCCTGACGGGACGCTGAACACTGAAGCTTTCTTT. The rearrangement uses TRBV11-1 and TRBJ1-1; a weak D match, TRBD1 (5 bases). CDR3 length: 16 amino acids. Germline V gene lookup returns CDR1 SGHAT and CDR2 FQDESV (reference sequence). Deletions cut 5 bases from V and 0 bases from J, with 16 bases between.

There are many counts of this clonotype. This chain uses TRBV12-3 or TRBV12-4 with TRBJ1-2; no definite D call. This CDR3 is built from 12 residues. Between the trimmed V and J ends, which lost 3 bases and 10 bases, there was a span of 12 bases. The CDR3, as DNA: TGTGCCAGCAGTTTTTCTACGAGGCCCTACACCTTC. It encodes CASSFSTRPYTF.

The DNA for the CDR3 is TGTGCCAGCACCTCGGGCCGGGGCGCCGGGGAGCTGTTTTTT. Residues: CASTSGRGAGELFF. The chain employs TRBV27 and TRBJ2-2, with D possibly being TRBD1 or TRBD2 (5 bases each). The V end lost 7 bases, the J end lost 6 bases, and 15 bases lay between the germline ends. CDR1 is MNHEY, CDR2 SMNVEV, per germline (reference sequence). There are 14 residues in the CDR3.

This clonotype came up a few times. This chain links TRBV20-1 with TRBJ1-4; no clear D gene. The germline gives CDR1 DFQATT, CDR2 SNEGSKA (reference sequence). The CDR3 covers 13 residues. V lost 5 bases, J lost 0 bases, and 7 bases lay in between. Here the CDR3 reads CSAVNATNEKLFF. CDR3 nucleotides: TGCAGTGCTGTAAACGCAACTAATGAAAAACTGTTTTTT.